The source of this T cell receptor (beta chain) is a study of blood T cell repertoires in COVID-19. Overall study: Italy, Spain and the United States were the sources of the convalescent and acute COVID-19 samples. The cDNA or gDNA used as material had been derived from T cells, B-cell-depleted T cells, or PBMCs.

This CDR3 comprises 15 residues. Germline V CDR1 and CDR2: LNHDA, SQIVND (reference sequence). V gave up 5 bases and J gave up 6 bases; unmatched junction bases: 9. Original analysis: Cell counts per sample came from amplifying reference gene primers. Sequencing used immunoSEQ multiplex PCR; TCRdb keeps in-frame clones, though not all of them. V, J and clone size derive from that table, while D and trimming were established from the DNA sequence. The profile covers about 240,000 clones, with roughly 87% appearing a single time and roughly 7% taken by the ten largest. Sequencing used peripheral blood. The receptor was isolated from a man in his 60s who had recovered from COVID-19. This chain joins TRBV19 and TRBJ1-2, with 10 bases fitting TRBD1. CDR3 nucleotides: TGTGCCAGTAGTGCCCCGGGACAGGGGAGGGATGGCTACACCTTC. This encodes CASSAPGQGRDGYTF.